This is a list of T cell receptor beta chains from one sample in a study of blood T cell repertoires in COVID-19. The method was immunoSEQ multiplex PCR; TCRdb's version includes in-frame clones alone and lacks a portion of them. Among some 260,000 clones listed, around four fifths were seen once. Sequencing was carried out using PBMCs or T cells enriched from blood (not recorded which). Receptor source: a man aged 25-45 years with acute COVID-19. CDR3s include the opening cysteine and the closing phenylalanine or tryptophan. A D gene is named only where the DNA matches it firmly. Size is omitted from some rows. Given values are once, few, many or a class for expanded clones.

clone_size j_call d_call v_call cdr3_aa cdr3_nt
. TRBJ1-6 . TRBV19 CASRDISYNSPLHF TGTGCCAGTAGGGACATCTCCTATAATTCACCCCTCCACTTT
. TRBJ1-2 . TRBV28 CASSRPTGLGGYTF TGTGCCAGCAGTCGCCCGACAGGTCTCGGGGGCTACACCTTC
. TRBJ2-5 TRBD2 TRBV9 CASSVDGSGSGETQYF TGTGCCAGCAGCGTAGATGGTAGCGGGAGTGGGGAGACCCAGTACTTC
. TRBJ1-6 . TRBV6-6 CASSPRQDSSYNSPLHF TGTGCCAGCAGTCCCCGACAGGACAGCTCCTATAATTCACCCCTCCACTTT
. TRBJ2-2 TRBD2 TRBV29-1 CSVEAHLAGGTGELFF TGCAGCGTTGAAGCTCATTTAGCGGGAGGAACCGGGGAGCTGTTTTTT
. TRBJ2-1 TRBD2 TRBV5-4 CASSPGASGIYNEQFF TGTGCCAGCAGCCCGGGCGCTAGCGGGATCTACAATGAGCAGTTCTTC
. TRBJ1-1 TRBD1 TRBV28 CATAVHVGQLNTEAFF TGTGCCACAGCAGTCCACGTGGGACAGTTGAACACTGAAGCTTTCTTT
. TRBJ2-5 . TRBV7-3 CASSSRDSGGETQYF TGTGCCAGCAGCTCCCGGGACTCCGGAGGGGAGACCCAGTACTTC
. TRBJ1-6 . TRBV19 CASSTQGYNSPLHF TGTGCCAGTAGTACCCAGGGCTATAATTCACCCCTCCACTTT
. TRBJ2-1 TRBD2 TRBV5-1 CASSPGTGLVAGGDEQFF TGTGCCAGCAGCCCCGGGACAGGGTTGGTAGCGGGAGGGGATGAGCAGTTCTTC
. TRBJ2-1 . TRBV7-2 CASSSRVGNEQFF TGTGCCAGCAGCTCCCGGGTGGGCAATGAGCAGTTCTTC
. TRBJ2-5 TRBD2 TRBV23-1 CASSQSLIGGGTQYF TGCGCCAGCAGTCAATCTTTAATCGGGGGGGGGACCCAGTACTTC
. TRBJ1-1 TRBD1 TRBV6-4 CASRGQGARDTEAFF TGTGCCAGCAGGGGACAGGGGGCGCGCGACACTGAAGCTTTCTTT
. TRBJ2-1 TRBD1 TRBV18 CASSPLPGQFFNEQFF TGTGCCAGCTCGCCCCTCCCGGGACAGTTCTTCAATGAGCAGTTCTTC
. TRBJ2-3 . TRBV21-1 CASRTLWTPRCTDTQYF TGTGCCAGCCGGACTCTCTGGACTCCCCGTTGCACAGATACGCAGTATTTT
few TRBJ1-4 . TRBV19 CASSILGSNEKLFF TGTGCCAGTAGTATTCTGGGCAGTAATGAAAAACTGTTTTTT
. TRBJ2-2 TRBD2 TRBV5-1 CASSPRLAGGANTGELFF TGCGCCAGCAGCCCGAGACTAGCGGGGGGCGCGAACACCGGGGAGCTGTTTTTT
. TRBJ2-2 TRBD1 TRBV6-5 CASLPGQGRTGELFF TGTGCCAGTTTGCCGGGACAGGGTAGAACCGGGGAGCTGTTTTTT
. TRBJ1-2 TRBD1 TRBV6-5 CASSQKTGNYGYTF TGTGCCAGCAGTCAGAAGACAGGGAACTATGGCTACACCTTC
. TRBJ2-1 TRBD1 TRBV2 CASSGGFGEGAVLEQFF TGTGCCAGCAGCGGAGGTTTCGGCGAGGGGGCGGTTCTGGAGCAGTTCTTC
. TRBJ2-1 TRBD2 TRBV29-1 CSVISGGLDNEQFF TGCAGCGTGATAAGCGGGGGGTTGGACAATGAGCAGTTCTTC
. TRBJ1-1 . TRBV9 CASSPQFGFWAFF TGTGCCAGCAGCCCCCAGTTTGGTTTTTGGGCTTTCTTT
. TRBJ2-1 TRBD2 TRBV5-1 CASSLSGSSYNEQFF TGTGCCAGCAGTCTGAGCGGGAGCTCCTACAATGAGCAGTTCTTC
once TRBJ2-5 TRBD2 TRBV10-3 CAIRLAGPEETQYF TGTGCCATCAGGCTAGCGGGACCCGAAGAGACCCAGTACTTC
. TRBJ2-5 TRBD2 TRBV3-1/TRBV3-2 CASSQVLSGGPGETQYF TGTGCCAGCAGCCAAGTATTGAGCGGGGGGCCGGGGGAGACCCAGTACTTC
. TRBJ1-1 TRBD1 TRBV27 CASSLSGDRGQKAFF TGTGCCAGCAGTTTATCGGGGGACAGGGGGCAAAAAGCTTTCTTT
. TRBJ1-1 . TRBV7-2 CASSLARGGGRENTEAFF TGTGCCAGCAGCTTGGCCCGGGGGGGTGGGCGAGAGAACACTGAAGCTTTCTTT
. TRBJ2-5 . TRBV19 CASSIQGGFQETQYF TGTGCCAGTAGTATACAGGGGGGTTTCCAAGAGACCCAGTACTTC
. TRBJ2-1 . TRBV24-1 CATSDFRGSSYNEQFF TGTGCCACCAGTGATTTTAGGGGGAGCTCCTACAATGAGCAGTTCTTC
. TRBJ1-1 TRBD1 TRBV20-1 CSAAGGQEAFF TGCAGTGCCGCCGGGGGACAGGAGGCTTTCTTT
. TRBJ2-1 . TRBV24-1 CATSDFDGSPQFF TGTGCCACCAGTGATTTCGACGGGAGCCCGCAGTTCTTC
few TRBJ1-1 TRBD1 TRBV24-1 CATSANPGTGSEAFF TGTGCCACCAGTGCCAACCCTGGGACAGGGTCTGAAGCTTTCTTT
. TRBJ1-1 . TRBV9 CASSPRGGSDTEAFF TGTGCCAGCAGCCCAAGGGGAGGGTCGGACACTGAAGCTTTCTTT
. TRBJ1-1 TRBD1 TRBV7-6 CASSWYTGTDNTEAFF TGTGCCAGCAGCTGGTATACCGGGACAGACAACACTGAAGCTTTCTTT
. TRBJ1-2 TRBD1 TRBV5-1 CASSSTRQGAGGYTF TGCGCCAGCAGCTCAACAAGGCAGGGGGCAGGTGGCTACACCTTC
. TRBJ1-4 TRBD1 TRBV7-9 CASSPGQGVEKLFF TGTGCCAGCAGCCCGGGACAGGGGGTGGAAAAACTGTTTTTT
. TRBJ2-3 . TRBV9 CASSEGPGRSEDTQYF TGTGCCAGCAGCGAGGGCCCAGGGAGGTCCGAGGATACGCAGTATTTT
many TRBJ1-1 TRBD1 TRBV6-5 CASSFGTGGTEAFF TGTGCCAGCAGCTTCGGGACAGGGGGCACTGAAGCTTTCTTT
. TRBJ1-5 . TRBV6-5 CASRALNNQPQHF TGTGCCAGCAGAGCGCTGAACAATCAGCCCCAGCATTTT
. TRBJ2-3 TRBD2 TRBV11-2 CASSLVGLAGARTDTQYF TGTGCCAGCAGCTTAGTGGGACTAGCGGGGGCACGAACAGATACGCAGTATTTT
. TRBJ1-2 TRBD1 TRBV5-6 CASSPRDRVLYTF TGTGCCAGCAGCCCCCGGGACAGGGTTTTATACACCTTC
. TRBJ1-1 . TRBV30 CAWSQGRKAFF TGTGCCTGGAGTCAAGGGAGGAAAGCTTTCTTT
. TRBJ1-2 . TRBV12-3/TRBV12-4 CASSLDRWNGYTF TGTGCCAGCAGTTTAGACAGGTGGAATGGCTACACCTTC
. TRBJ2-2 . TRBV19 CASSIPGTGNTGELFF TGTGCCAGTAGTATACCCGGAACAGGAAACACCGGGGAGCTGTTTTTT
. TRBJ1-3 . TRBV18 CASSRGTVFSGNTIYF TGTGCCAGCTCTCGGGGAACGGTATTCTCTGGAAACACCATATATTTT
. TRBJ2-3 . TRBV5-1 CASSLFSADTQYF TGTGCCAGCAGCTTGTTTAGCGCAGATACGCAGTATTTT
once TRBJ1-4 . TRBV4-3 CASSQGRQASWEKLFF TGCGCCAGCAGCCAGGGCCGGCAGGCGTCATGGGAAAAACTGTTTTTT
once TRBJ2-2 TRBD2 TRBV10-1 CASSATRAGAGELFF TGCGCCAGCAGTGCAACGCGGGCGGGAGCCGGGGAGCTGTTTTTT
. TRBJ1-1 . TRBV6-1 CASRFGGGSEAFF TGTGCCAGCAGATTCGGGGGGGGATCTGAAGCTTTCTTT
. TRBJ2-1 . TRBV9 CASSVVRAGSSYNEQFF TGTGCCAGCAGCGTAGTTCGAGCGGGCTCCTCCTACAATGAGCAGTTCTTC